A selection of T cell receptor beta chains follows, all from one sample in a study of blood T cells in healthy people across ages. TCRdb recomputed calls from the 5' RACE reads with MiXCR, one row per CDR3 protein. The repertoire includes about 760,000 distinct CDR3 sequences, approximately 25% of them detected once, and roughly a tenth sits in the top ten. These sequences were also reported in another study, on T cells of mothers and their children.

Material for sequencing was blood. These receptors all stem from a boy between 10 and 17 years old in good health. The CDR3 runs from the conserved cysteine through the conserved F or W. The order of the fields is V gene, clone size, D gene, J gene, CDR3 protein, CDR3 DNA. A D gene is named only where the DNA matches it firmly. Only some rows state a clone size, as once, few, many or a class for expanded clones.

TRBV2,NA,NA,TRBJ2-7,CASSDVRGAYEQYF,TGTGCCAGCAGTGATGTCAGGGGCGCCTACGAGCAGTACTTC
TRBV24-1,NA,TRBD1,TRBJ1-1,CAIRSGGQNTEAFF,TGTGCCATCCGATCAGGGGGGCAGAACACTGAAGCTTTCTTT
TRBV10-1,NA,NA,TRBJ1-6,CASKVRGLFYSPLHF,TGCGCCAGCAAAGTCAGGGGTCTTTTTTATTCACCCCTCCACTTT
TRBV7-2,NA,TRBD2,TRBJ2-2,CASSLGTLAGNTGELFF,TGTGCCAGCAGCTTGGGGACACTAGCGGGGAACACCGGGGAGCTGTTTTTT
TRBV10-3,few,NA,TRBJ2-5,CAISDGQKGQETQYF,TGTGCCATCAGTGACGGACAGAAAGGACAAGAGACCCAGTACTTC
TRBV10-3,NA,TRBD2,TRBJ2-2,CAISARGAGELFF,TGTGCCATCAGTGCCCGGGGGGCCGGGGAGCTGTTTTTT
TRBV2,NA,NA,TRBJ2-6,CASRLGTGANVLTF,TGTGCCAGTCGGTTGGGGACTGGGGCCAACGTCCTGACTTTC
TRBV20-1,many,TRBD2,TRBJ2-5,CSATGGETQYF,TGCAGTGCTACGGGGGGGGAGACCCAGTACTTC
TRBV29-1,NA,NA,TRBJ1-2,CSVEDRGGSYGYTF,TGCAGCGTTGAAGATCGGGGCGGGTCCTATGGCTACACCTTC
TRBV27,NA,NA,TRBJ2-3,CASSLFASEVGDTQYF,TGTGCCAGCAGTTTATTCGCTAGCGAGGTGGGAGATACGCAGTATTTT
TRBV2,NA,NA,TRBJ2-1,CASSEVGEAYNEQFF,TGTGCCAGCAGTGAAGTCGGGGAAGCCTACAATGAGCAGTTCTTC
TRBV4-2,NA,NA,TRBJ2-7,CASSQEYYDYEQYF,TGTGCCAGCAGCCAAGAATACTACGACTACGAGCAGTACTTC
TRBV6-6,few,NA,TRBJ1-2,CASSLGDSRQGYGYTF,TGTGCCAGCAGTCTAGGGGACTCTCGGCAGGGCTATGGCTACACCTTC
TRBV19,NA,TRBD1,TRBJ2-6,CASSSGGWANVLTF,TGTGCCAGTAGTTCAGGGGGCTGGGCCAACGTCCTGACTTTC
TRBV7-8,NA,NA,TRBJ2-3,CASSPLGRYVPTDTQYF,TGTGCCAGCAGCCCACTGGGGCGGTACGTCCCCACAGATACGCAGTATTTT
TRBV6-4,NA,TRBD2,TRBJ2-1,CASSATSGSFKGYEEFF,TGTGCCAGCAGTGCGACTAGCGGGAGTTTTAAGGGTTATGAGGAGTTCTTC
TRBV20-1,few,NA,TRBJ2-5,CSALADAPETQYF,TGCAGTGCTTTAGCAGACGCGCCGGAGACCCAGTACTTC
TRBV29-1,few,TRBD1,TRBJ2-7,CSVAQGVAEQYF,TGCAGCGTTGCCCAGGGGGTCGCCGAGCAGTACTTC
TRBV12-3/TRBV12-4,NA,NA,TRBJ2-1,CASSSRGPPYNEQFF,TGTGCCAGCAGTTCCCGGGGGCCCCCCTACAATGAGCAGTTCTTC
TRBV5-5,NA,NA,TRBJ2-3,CASSLAAGDTQYF,TGTGCCAGCAGCTTGGCCGCGGGTGATACGCAGTATTTT
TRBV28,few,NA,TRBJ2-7,CASKGSYEQYF,TGTGCCAGCAAGGGCAGTTACGAGCAGTACTTC
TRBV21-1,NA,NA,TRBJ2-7,CARLNRCSYEQYF,TGTGCCAGACTAAACAGGTGCTCCTACGAGCAGTACTTC
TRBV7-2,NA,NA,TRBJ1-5,CASRSANSNQPQHF,TGTGCCAGCAGGTCAGCAAATAGCAATCAGCCCCAGCATTTT
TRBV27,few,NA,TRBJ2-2,CASSLFWGDGELFF,TGTGCCAGCAGTTTATTTTGGGGGGACGGGGAGCTGTTTTTT
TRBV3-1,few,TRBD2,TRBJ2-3,CASSRSKGLAHDTQYF,TGTGCCAGCAGCCGGTCTAAAGGACTAGCGCATGATACGCAGTATTTT
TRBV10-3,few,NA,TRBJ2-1,CAISAVEGRGEQFF,TGTGCCATCAGTGCGGTGGAGGGCCGGGGTGAGCAGTTCTTC
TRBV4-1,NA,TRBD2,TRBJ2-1,CASSQEGLAGRNEQFF,TGCGCCAGCAGCCAAGAGGGACTAGCAGGCCGTAATGAGCAGTTCTTC
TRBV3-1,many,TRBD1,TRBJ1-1,CASSPQGANTEAFF,TGTGCCAGCAGCCCACAGGGGGCTAACACTGAAGCTTTCTTT
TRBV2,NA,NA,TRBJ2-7,CASSGGEQYF,TGTGCCAGCAGTGGAGGCGAGCAGTACTTC
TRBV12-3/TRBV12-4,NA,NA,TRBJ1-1,CASSLTAANTEAFF,TGTGCCAGCAGTTTAACAGCGGCAAACACTGAAGCTTTCTTT
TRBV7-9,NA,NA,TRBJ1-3,CASSPTHRIAGNTIYF,TGTGCCAGCAGCCCTACACATAGGATTGCTGGAAACACCATATATTTT
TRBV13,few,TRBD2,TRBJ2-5,CASSLGLAGPQETQYF,TGTGCCAGCAGCTTAGGACTAGCGGGACCCCAAGAGACCCAGTACTTC
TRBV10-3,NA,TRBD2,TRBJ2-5,CAISEGPATSGIQETQYF,TGTGCCATCAGTGAAGGCCCCGCGACTAGCGGGATCCAAGAGACCCAGTACTTC
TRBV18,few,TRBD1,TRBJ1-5,CASSPPATGGLQPQHF,TGTGCCAGCTCACCACCAGCGACAGGGGGTCTTCAGCCCCAGCATTTT
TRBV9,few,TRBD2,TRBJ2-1,CASSVSSGRNNEQFF,TGTGCCAGCAGCGTATCTAGCGGGAGGAACAATGAGCAGTTCTTC
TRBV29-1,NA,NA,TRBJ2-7,CSVESSMTYEQYF,TGCAGCGTTGAATCTTCCATGACCTACGAGCAGTACTTC
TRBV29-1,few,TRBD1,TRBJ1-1,CSVAGQGGGRTEAFF,TGCAGCGTTGCAGGTCAGGGGGGGGGAAGGACTGAAGCTTTCTTT
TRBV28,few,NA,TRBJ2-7,CASSSGTGQYF,TGTGCCAGCAGCTCCGGGACGGGGCAGTACTTC
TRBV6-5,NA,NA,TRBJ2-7,CASRLQGSYEQYF,TGTGCCAGCCGCTTACAGGGTTCCTACGAGCAGTACTTC
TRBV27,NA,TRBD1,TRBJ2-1,CASSSGQGPGNTYNEQFF,TGTGCCAGCAGCTCAGGACAGGGTCCCGGAAACACCTACAATGAGCAGTTCTTC
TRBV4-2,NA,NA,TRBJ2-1,CASSQAGQNNEQFF,TGTGCCAGCAGCCAGGCGGGACAGAACAATGAGCAGTTCTTC
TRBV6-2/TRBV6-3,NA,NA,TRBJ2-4,CASSIGLLSIQYF,TGTGCCAGCAGCATAGGGCTCCTCTCCATTCAGTACTTC
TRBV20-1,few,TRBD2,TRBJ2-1,CSARDIAASGYNEQFF,TGCAGTGCTAGAGATATAGCGGCTAGCGGTTACAATGAGCAGTTCTTC
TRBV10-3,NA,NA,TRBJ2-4,CAISESMADTGQNIQYF,TGTGCCATCAGTGAGTCCATGGCCGACACGGGGCAAAACATTCAGTACTTC
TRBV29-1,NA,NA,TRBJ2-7,CSVELGGSRNAYEQYF,TGCAGCGTTGAATTGGGTGGTAGCCGAAATGCCTACGAGCAGTACTTC
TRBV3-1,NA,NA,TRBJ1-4,CASSQFKEKLFF,TGTGCCAGCAGCCAGTTTAAGGAAAAACTGTTTTTT
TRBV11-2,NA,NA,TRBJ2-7,CASSLALGGEQYF,TGTGCCAGCAGCTTAGCGCTAGGAGGCGAGCAGTACTTC
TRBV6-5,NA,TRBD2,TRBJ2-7,CASSVTRRGTYEQYF,TGTGCCAGCAGTGTAACGCGGCGGGGGACCTACGAGCAGTACTTC
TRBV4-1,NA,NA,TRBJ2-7,CASSHGSGSFSYEQYF,TGCGCCAGCAGCCACGGAAGCGGTAGTTTTTCCTACGAGCAGTACTTC
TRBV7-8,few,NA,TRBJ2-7,CASSPKRVSSYEQYF,TGTGCCAGCAGCCCCAAGCGGGTGAGCTCCTACGAGCAGTACTTC
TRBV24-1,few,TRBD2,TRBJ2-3,CATSEGSGTSPYHTDTQYF,TGTGCCACCAGTGAGGGCAGTGGGACTAGCCCTTATCACACAGATACGCAGTATTTT
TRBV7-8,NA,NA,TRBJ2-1,CASSSDIHSYNEQFF,TGTGCCAGCAGCTCGGACATCCACTCCTACAATGAGCAGTTCTTC
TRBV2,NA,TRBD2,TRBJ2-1,CASSETSGGSNEQFF,TGTGCCAGCAGTGAAACTAGCGGAGGGAGCAATGAGCAGTTCTTC
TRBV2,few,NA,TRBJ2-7,CASSEDTPLRYEQYF,TGTGCCAGCAGTGAAGACACCCCCCTGCGGTACGAGCAGTACTTC